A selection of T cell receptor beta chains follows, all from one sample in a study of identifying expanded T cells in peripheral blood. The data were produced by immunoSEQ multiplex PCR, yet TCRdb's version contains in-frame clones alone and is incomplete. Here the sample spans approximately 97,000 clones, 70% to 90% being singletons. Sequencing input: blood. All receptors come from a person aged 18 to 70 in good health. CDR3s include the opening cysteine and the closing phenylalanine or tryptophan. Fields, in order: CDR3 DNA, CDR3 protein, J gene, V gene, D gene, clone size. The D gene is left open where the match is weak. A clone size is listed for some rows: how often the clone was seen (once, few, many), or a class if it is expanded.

CDR3 DNA: TGTGCCAGCTCACCGGGCAGGGGCTACGTTCCGGTTGGCTACACCTTC; CDR3 protein: CASSPGRGYVPVGYTF; J gene: TRBJ1-2; V gene: TRBV18; D gene: .; clone size: once
CDR3 DNA: TGTGCCAGCAGCAGTTCAAGGGGGGAGCAGTTCTTC; CDR3 protein: CASSSSRGEQFF; J gene: TRBJ2-1; V gene: TRBV11-3; D gene: .; clone size: .
CDR3 DNA: TGTGCCAGCAGCCCCATCCCTGGGACAGGGGGCATCCCAGATACGCAGTATTTT; CDR3 protein: CASSPIPGTGGIPDTQYF; J gene: TRBJ2-3; V gene: TRBV7-3; D gene: TRBD1; clone size: .
CDR3 DNA: TGTGCCAGCACGGGGGGCGGGAGCTATGGCTACACCTTC; CDR3 protein: CASTGGGSYGYTF; J gene: TRBJ1-2; V gene: TRBV7-9; D gene: .; clone size: .
CDR3 DNA: TGTGCCAGCAGTTACTCGCCCGCGTCCGGGACTGAAGCTTTCTTT; CDR3 protein: CASSYSPASGTEAFF; J gene: TRBJ1-1; V gene: TRBV6-6; D gene: .; clone size: .
CDR3 DNA: TGTGCCATCAGTGAGTCGCGGCCCAGAAACACCATATATTTT; CDR3 protein: CAISESRPRNTIYF; J gene: TRBJ1-3; V gene: TRBV10-3; D gene: .; clone size: .
CDR3 DNA: TGTGCCAGCAGCTTGGCCGGGTCAAGCTCCTACAATGAGCAGTTCTTC; CDR3 protein: CASSLAGSSSYNEQFF; J gene: TRBJ2-1; V gene: TRBV5-4; D gene: .; clone size: .
CDR3 DNA: TGTGCCAGCAGCTTATTTACCCTCACAGGGGGCAGTTCACCCCTCCACTTT; CDR3 protein: CASSLFTLTGGSSPLHF; J gene: TRBJ1-6; V gene: TRBV11-1; D gene: TRBD1; clone size: .
CDR3 DNA: TGTGCCAGCAGCGACCCCTGTGACAAAGATTACGAGCAGTACTTC; CDR3 protein: CASSDPCDKDYEQYF; J gene: TRBJ2-7; V gene: TRBV21-1; D gene: .; clone size: .
CDR3 DNA: TGTGCCAGTAGTATCCGGGCAGGGGGCAATACAGATACGCAGTATTTT; CDR3 protein: CASSIRAGGNTDTQYF; J gene: TRBJ2-3; V gene: TRBV19; D gene: TRBD1; clone size: .
CDR3 DNA: TGTGCCAGCAGACGGACCAACACCGGGGAGCTGTTTTTT; CDR3 protein: CASRRTNTGELFF; J gene: TRBJ2-2; V gene: TRBV6-1; D gene: .; clone size: .
CDR3 DNA: TGTGCCAGCAGCTCCTTGCAGGGGGGGCGCAGTGAGCAGTTCTTC; CDR3 protein: CASSSLQGGRSEQFF; J gene: TRBJ2-1; V gene: TRBV9; D gene: .; clone size: .
CDR3 DNA: TGTGCCAGCAGCTTGTCCGCGGCAACTAATGAAAAACTGTTTTTT; CDR3 protein: CASSLSAATNEKLFF; J gene: TRBJ1-4; V gene: TRBV5-8; D gene: .; clone size: once
CDR3 DNA: TGTGCCAGCAGCTTAGCTGGGGGAGAATATAGCAATCAGCCCCAGCATTTT; CDR3 protein: CASSLAGGEYSNQPQHF; J gene: TRBJ1-5; V gene: TRBV7-9; D gene: .; clone size: .
CDR3 DNA: TGTGCCAGCAGCTTTCCGGCCTTAGGTCGGAATGAGCAGTTCTTC; CDR3 protein: CASSFPALGRNEQFF; J gene: TRBJ2-1; V gene: TRBV7-9; D gene: .; clone size: once
CDR3 DNA: TGTGCCAGCAGCCGCGGGGAGGGGTCCAGAGGAGAAAAACTGTTTTTT; CDR3 protein: CASSRGEGSRGEKLFF; J gene: TRBJ1-4; V gene: TRBV5-8; D gene: .; clone size: .
CDR3 DNA: TGTGCCAGCAGGGGACGCCCCACCGGGGAGCTGTTTTTT; CDR3 protein: CASRGRPTGELFF; J gene: TRBJ2-2; V gene: TRBV7-2; D gene: .; clone size: .
CDR3 DNA: TGTGCCAGCAGTCCACGGACGGGTACGCAGTATTTT; CDR3 protein: CASSPRTGTQYF; J gene: TRBJ2-3; V gene: TRBV7-3; D gene: .; clone size: .
CDR3 DNA: TGTGCCAGCAGTTACCGGGACAGCACCTACGAGCAGTACTTC; CDR3 protein: CASSYRDSTYEQYF; J gene: TRBJ2-7; V gene: TRBV6-5; D gene: TRBD1; clone size: .
CDR3 DNA: TGTGCCAGCTCATGGGACTACGCGAACACCGGGGAGCTGTTTTTT; CDR3 protein: CASSWDYANTGELFF; J gene: TRBJ2-2; V gene: TRBV18; D gene: TRBD2; clone size: .
CDR3 DNA: TGTGCCACGAAGGCGGCGGGAAGCTCCTACGAGCAGTACTTC; CDR3 protein: CATKAAGSSYEQYF; J gene: TRBJ2-7; V gene: TRBV2; D gene: .; clone size: .
CDR3 DNA: TGTGCCAGCAGCTTGCAAGGGACGGAGTTCTTC; CDR3 protein: CASSLQGTEFF; J gene: TRBJ2-1; V gene: TRBV5-4; D gene: .; clone size: .
CDR3 DNA: TGTGCCAGCTCACCACCGGCAGCCTCTAGTTACCAAGAGACCCAGTACTTC; CDR3 protein: CASSPPAASSYQETQYF; J gene: TRBJ2-5; V gene: TRBV18; D gene: .; clone size: .
CDR3 DNA: TGTGCCAGCAGCCTTCATAGCGGATACAATGAGCAGTTCTTC; CDR3 protein: CASSLHSGYNEQFF; J gene: TRBJ2-1; V gene: TRBV11-3; D gene: .; clone size: once
CDR3 DNA: TGTGCCAGCAGCTTAACCTCGTACAATGAGCAGTTCTTC; CDR3 protein: CASSLTSYNEQFF; J gene: TRBJ2-1; V gene: TRBV7-3; D gene: .; clone size: .
CDR3 DNA: TGTGCCAGCAGCTTAGCACTTCTGAACACCGGGGAGCTGTTTTTT; CDR3 protein: CASSLALLNTGELFF; J gene: TRBJ2-2; V gene: TRBV7-8; D gene: .; clone size: .
CDR3 DNA: TGTGCCAGCAGCTTGGGAGGAAGGTTCGCTTACGAGCAGTACTTC; CDR3 protein: CASSLGGRFAYEQYF; J gene: TRBJ2-7; V gene: TRBV7-9; D gene: .; clone size: .
CDR3 DNA: TGTGCCAGCAGCTTAGCCACCGGGGAGCTGTTTTTT; CDR3 protein: CASSLATGELFF; J gene: TRBJ2-2; V gene: TRBV7-6; D gene: .; clone size: .
CDR3 DNA: TGTGCCATCAGTGAATTAAGGGGGGGAAGCACAGATACGCAGTATTTT; CDR3 protein: CAISELRGGSTDTQYF; J gene: TRBJ2-3; V gene: TRBV10-3; D gene: .; clone size: .
CDR3 DNA: TGTGCCAGCAGCTCGACCGGAAAGCAAGAGACCCAGTACTTC; CDR3 protein: CASSSTGKQETQYF; J gene: TRBJ2-5; V gene: TRBV7-3; D gene: .; clone size: .
CDR3 DNA: TGTGCCAGCAGCAAACAGGAACCCTACGAGCAGTACTTC; CDR3 protein: CASSKQEPYEQYF; J gene: TRBJ2-7; V gene: TRBV6-1; D gene: .; clone size: .
CDR3 DNA: TGTGCCAGCAGCTTTGGACTAGCGGGAGTGGGGCAGTTCTTC; CDR3 protein: CASSFGLAGVGQFF; J gene: TRBJ2-1; V gene: TRBV11-2; D gene: TRBD2; clone size: .
CDR3 DNA: TGTGCCAGCAGTTCCCCCCCAGCTAACTATGGCTACACCTTC; CDR3 protein: CASSSPPANYGYTF; J gene: TRBJ1-2; V gene: TRBV6-5; D gene: .; clone size: once
CDR3 DNA: TGTGCCAGTAGCTCGGACAGGGACACAGATACGCAGTATTTT; CDR3 protein: CASSSDRDTDTQYF; J gene: TRBJ2-3; V gene: TRBV19; D gene: TRBD1; clone size: .
CDR3 DNA: TGTGCCAGCAGAACCCGGGACTCTAACACCGGGGAGCTGTTTTTT; CDR3 protein: CASRTRDSNTGELFF; J gene: TRBJ2-2; V gene: TRBV2; D gene: .; clone size: .
CDR3 DNA: TGCGCCAGCAGCGGACCCCCAGCGGGGGGAAATGAGCAGTTCTTC; CDR3 protein: CASSGPPAGGNEQFF; J gene: TRBJ2-1; V gene: TRBV4-3; D gene: TRBD2; clone size: .
CDR3 DNA: TGTGCCAGCAGCTTAGGTGGTTCTGGAAACACCATATATTTT; CDR3 protein: CASSLGGSGNTIYF; J gene: TRBJ1-3; V gene: TRBV7-9; D gene: .; clone size: .
CDR3 DNA: TGTGCCAGCAGTACAGAAAGCTCCTACAATGAGCAGTTCTTC; CDR3 protein: CASSTESSYNEQFF; J gene: TRBJ2-1; V gene: TRBV11-2; D gene: .; clone size: .
CDR3 DNA: TGTGCCAGCAGCCTAGGGAGCTACGAGACCCAGTACTTC; CDR3 protein: CASSLGSYETQYF; J gene: TRBJ2-5; V gene: TRBV7-2; D gene: .; clone size: .
CDR3 DNA: TGTGCCAGCAGCACCCCACAGGTGGGCCCTCGGGAGCAGTACTTC; CDR3 protein: CASSTPQVGPREQYF; J gene: TRBJ2-7; V gene: TRBV7-2; D gene: .; clone size: .
CDR3 DNA: TGTGCCAGCAGCTCTATTATGACAGGGAACACTGAAGCTTTCTTT; CDR3 protein: CASSSIMTGNTEAFF; J gene: TRBJ1-1; V gene: TRBV7-2; D gene: .; clone size: .
CDR3 DNA: TGTGCCCATTCACCGGCCCAGTTCTTC; CDR3 protein: CAHSPAQFF; J gene: TRBJ2-1; V gene: TRBV6-5; D gene: .; clone size: .
CDR3 DNA: TGTGCCAGCAGACTTGAGAAGGGGGCGGGTGAGCAGTTCTTC; CDR3 protein: CASRLEKGAGEQFF; J gene: TRBJ2-1; V gene: TRBV27; D gene: TRBD1; clone size: .
CDR3 DNA: TGTGCCAGCAGCGACCGGGACAGGGTGTGGGGTGGCTACACCTTC; CDR3 protein: CASSDRDRVWGGYTF; J gene: TRBJ1-2; V gene: TRBV5-6; D gene: TRBD1; clone size: .
CDR3 DNA: TGTGCCAGCAGTTTGCTGCTCACAGGGGGTTCCTACGAGCAGTACTTC; CDR3 protein: CASSLLLTGGSYEQYF; J gene: TRBJ2-7; V gene: TRBV28; D gene: TRBD1; clone size: .
CDR3 DNA: TGTGCCATCAGTGAGTCTGGGGGGTCGGACTCCTATAATTCACCCCTCCACTTT; CDR3 protein: CAISESGGSDSYNSPLHF; J gene: TRBJ1-6; V gene: TRBV10-3; D gene: .; clone size: .
CDR3 DNA: TGTGCCAGCAGCTTAACGGTGTCCGCTAGCGTCGGCAATGAGCAGTTCTTC; CDR3 protein: CASSLTVSASVGNEQFF; J gene: TRBJ2-1; V gene: TRBV7-3; D gene: .; clone size: once